The present T cell receptor (beta chain) was sequenced within a study of T cells in Graves' hyperthyroidism and ophthalmopathy. The study, taken as a whole, reports: In the analysis, a 13 V-J model separated ophthalmopathy from stable hyperthyroidism. Most thyroid-expanded clonotypes above 0.001 were also found in blood.

Among the patients, aged 18 to 65, hyperthyroidism was newly diagnosed and had lasted under 2 months. Patients showing uncontrolled infection, other autoimmune disease, pregnancy or lactation were ineligible. V trimming: 0 bases; J trimming: 5 bases; junction bases outside the gene matches: 9. CDR1 and CDR2 from the germline V gene are LGHDT and YNNKEL (reference sequence). The CDR3 is 16 residues long. Regions amplified from RNA transcripts were the TCR beta CDR3 regions. TCR CDR3 regions were first amplified by RT-PCR with HTBI primers. MiXCR was run by TCRdb on the multiplex PCR reads, yielding one entry per CDR3 protein. Among around 520,000 distinct CDR3 sequences, approximately 15% were seen once, and the ten largest hold roughly 17%. This clonotype was seen many times. No antigen is known for it.

This chain joins TRBV3-1 and TRBJ1-1, with 7 bases fitting TRBD1. Sequencing was performed on blood. The source is a young woman with Graves' hyperthyroidism. CDR3 sequence reads: CASSQDGPTGKTEAFF. CDR3 DNA sequence: TGTGCCAGCAGCCAAGATGGGCCGACAGGGAAAACTGAAGCTTTCTTT.